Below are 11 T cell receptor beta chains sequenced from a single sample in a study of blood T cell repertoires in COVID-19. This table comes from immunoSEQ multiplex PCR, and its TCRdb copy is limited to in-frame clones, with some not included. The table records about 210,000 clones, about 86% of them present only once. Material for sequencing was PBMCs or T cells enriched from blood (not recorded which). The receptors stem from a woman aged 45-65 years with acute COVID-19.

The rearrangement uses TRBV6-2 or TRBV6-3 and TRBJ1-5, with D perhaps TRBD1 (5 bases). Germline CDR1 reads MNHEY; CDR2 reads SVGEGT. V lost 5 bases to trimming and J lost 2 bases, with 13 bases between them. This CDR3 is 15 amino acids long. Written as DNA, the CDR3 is TGTGCCAGCAGTGGGCTGGGGCGAGGCAATCAGCCCCAGCATTTT. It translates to CASSGLGRGNQPQHF.

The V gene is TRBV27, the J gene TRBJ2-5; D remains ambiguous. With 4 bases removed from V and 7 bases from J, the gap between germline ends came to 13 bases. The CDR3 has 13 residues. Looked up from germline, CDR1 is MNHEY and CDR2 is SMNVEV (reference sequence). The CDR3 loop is CASSSSFRGTQYF. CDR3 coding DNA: TGTGCCAGCAGTTCCTCCTTCCGAGGGACCCAGTACTTC.

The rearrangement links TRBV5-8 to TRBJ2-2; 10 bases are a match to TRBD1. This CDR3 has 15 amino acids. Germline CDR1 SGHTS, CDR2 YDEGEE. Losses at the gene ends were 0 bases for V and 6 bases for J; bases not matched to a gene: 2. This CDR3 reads CASSLAGQGAGELFF. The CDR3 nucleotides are TGTGCCAGCAGCTTGGCCGGACAGGGGGCCGGGGAGCTGTTTTTT.

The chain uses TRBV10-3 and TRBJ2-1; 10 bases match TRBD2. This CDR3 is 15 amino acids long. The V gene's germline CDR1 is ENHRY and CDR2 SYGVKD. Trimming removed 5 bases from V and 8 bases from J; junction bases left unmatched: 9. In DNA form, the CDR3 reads TGTGCCATCAGTTCCAGCGGGGGGGCCTCCTATGAGCAGTTCTTC. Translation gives CAISSSGGASYEQFF.

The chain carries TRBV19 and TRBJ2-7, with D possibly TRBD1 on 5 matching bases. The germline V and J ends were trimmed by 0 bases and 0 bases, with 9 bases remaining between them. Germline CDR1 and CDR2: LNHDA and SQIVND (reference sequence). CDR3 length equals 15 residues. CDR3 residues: CASSIEHRSSYEQYF. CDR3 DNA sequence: TGTGCCAGTAGTATAGAGCACAGGAGCTCCTACGAGCAGTACTTC.

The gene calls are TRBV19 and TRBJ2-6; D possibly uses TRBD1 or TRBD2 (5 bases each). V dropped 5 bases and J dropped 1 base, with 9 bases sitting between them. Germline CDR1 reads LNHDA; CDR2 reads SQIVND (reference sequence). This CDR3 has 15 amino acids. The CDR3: CASSLGESGANVLTF. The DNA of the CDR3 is TGTGCCAGTAGTTTAGGGGAGTCTGGGGCCAACGTCCTGACTTTC.

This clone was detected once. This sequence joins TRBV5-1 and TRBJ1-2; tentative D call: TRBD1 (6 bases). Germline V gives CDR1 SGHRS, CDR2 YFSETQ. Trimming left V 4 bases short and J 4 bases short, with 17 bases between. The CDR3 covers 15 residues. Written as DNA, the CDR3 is TGCGCCAGCAGCCCGACACAGGGTTCTTCCTATGGCTACACCTTC. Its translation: CASSPTQGSSYGYTF.

The CDR3 loop is CASSTRRTTNYGYTF. The CDR3 nucleotides read TGTGCCAGCAGCACCCGCCGTACCACAAACTATGGCTACACCTTC. The rearrangement uses TRBV13 and TRBJ1-2; D gene uncertain. The CDR3 contains 15 residues. Germline CDR1 is PRHDT and CDR2 is FYEKMQ (reference sequence). Trimming took 5 bases from V and 2 from J, leaving 15 bases between them.

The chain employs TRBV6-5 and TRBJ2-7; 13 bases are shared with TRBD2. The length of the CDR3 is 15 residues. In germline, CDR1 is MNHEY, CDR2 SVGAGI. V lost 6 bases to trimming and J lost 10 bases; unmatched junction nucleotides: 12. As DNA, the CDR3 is TGTGCCAGCAGACAAGGACTAGCGGGAGAAGGAGAACAGTACTTC. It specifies CASRQGLAGEGEQYF.

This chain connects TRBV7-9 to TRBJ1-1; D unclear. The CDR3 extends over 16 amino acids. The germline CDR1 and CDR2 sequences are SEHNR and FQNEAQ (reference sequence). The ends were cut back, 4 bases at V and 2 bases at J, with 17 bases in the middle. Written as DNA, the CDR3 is TGTGCCAGCAGCTCCCCGCTAGTCGTAGTTAACACTGAAGCTTTCTTT. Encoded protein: CASSSPLVVVNTEAFF.

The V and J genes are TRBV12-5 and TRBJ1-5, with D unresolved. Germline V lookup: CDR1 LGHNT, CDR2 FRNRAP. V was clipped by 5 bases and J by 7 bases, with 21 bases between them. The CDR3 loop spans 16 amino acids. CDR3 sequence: CASGPVRFERGQPQHF. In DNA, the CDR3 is TGTGCTAGTGGTCCCGTCCGTTTCGAACGGGGACAGCCCCAGCATTTT.